This TCR beta chain was sequenced in a study of OX40 agonist ivuxolimab in advanced cancers. Study-wide context: The group had a mean age of 60 years, ranged from 23 to 79, and was 82.7% male. The study's findings and limits: Among the lowest levels of clonal expansion were found in partial responders at 0.1-3.0 mg/kg.

In regard to this clone: The antigen is not known.

Patients were excluded for autoimmune disease history or systemic immunosuppression. V was clipped by 5 bases and J by 2 bases; unmatched bases: 10. Germline CDR1 reads LGHNT; CDR2 reads FRNRAP. The CDR3 spans 16 residues. TCRdb's copy holds only in-frame clones and misses some; the assay was immunoSEQ multiplex PCR. This sample has 73,000 or so clones, with just over 85% found just once. Sequences were derived from CD4+ or CD8+ T cells sorted from blood, sampled in a trial of the OX40 agonist ivuxolimab. The V and J genes are TRBV12-5 and TRBJ2-5; 8 bases line up with TRBD1. The TCR was taken from an adult with an advanced solid tumor such as melanoma, head and neck, liver or kidney cancer. The CDR3 sequence: CASGPGFTGGQETQYF. The CDR3 DNA is TGTGCTAGTGGTCCCGGTTTTACAGGGGGACAAGAGACCCAGTACTTC.